Listed below are T cell receptor beta chains from one sample, sequenced in a study of blood T cell repertoires in COVID-19. Some clones are missing from TCRdb's copy, which holds only in-frame ones; the method was immunoSEQ multiplex PCR. The data show about 200,000 clones, with roughly 80% seen just once and nearly 6% held by the top ten. Sequenced material: peripheral blood. Receptor source: a woman between 35 and 50 years old with COVID-19, enrolled during active disease. The CDR3 runs from the conserved cysteine through the conserved F or W. The D gene is left open where the match is weak. The listing skips clone size in some rows; elsewhere it reads once, few, many or a size class.

J gene,D gene,V gene,clone size,CDR3 protein,CDR3 DNA
TRBJ2-7,NA,TRBV19,NA,CASSIKPFMQNTTNYEQYF,TGTGCCAGTAGTATAAAACCTTTTATGCAGAATACAACGAACTACGAGCAGTACTTC
TRBJ1-4,NA,TRBV3-1/TRBV3-2,NA,CASSQGRKLFF,TGTGCCAGCAGTCAGGGGAGAAAACTGTTTTTT
TRBJ1-4,NA,TRBV7-9,once,CASSLARARNEKLFF,TGTGCCAGCAGCTTAGCGCGGGCCCGTAATGAAAAACTGTTTTTT
TRBJ2-2,NA,TRBV11-3,NA,CASSGGPPGATGELFF,TGTGCCAGCAGCGGGGGACCCCCAGGGGCCACCGGGGAGCTGTTTTTT
TRBJ1-2,TRBD1,TRBV4-1,NA,CASSPGQGANYGYTF,TGCGCCAGCAGCCCTGGACAGGGAGCTAACTATGGCTACACCTTC
TRBJ2-3,NA,TRBV3-1/TRBV3-2,NA,CASSLQGGGDTDTQYF,TGTGCCAGCAGCCTGCAGGGTGGCGGAGACACAGATACGCAGTATTTT
TRBJ1-1,NA,TRBV20-1,once,CSASNGYDTEAFF,TGCAGTGCTAGTAACGGTTATGACACTGAAGCTTTCTTT
TRBJ1-5,NA,TRBV24-1,few,CATSDFLSSEPQHF,TGTGCCACCAGTGATTTCCTAAGCTCGGAGCCCCAGCATTTT
TRBJ1-1,NA,TRBV30,NA,CAWSTGRLAGTNTEAFF,TGTGCCTGGAGTACGGGGAGATTGGCCGGCACGAACACTGAAGCTTTCTTT
TRBJ2-7,TRBD1,TRBV29-1,NA,CSGGTGGNGEQYF,TGCAGCGGGGGGACAGGGGGAAACGGCGAGCAGTACTTC
TRBJ2-7,TRBD2,TRBV3-1/TRBV3-2,NA,CASSAGTSGRGEQYF,TGTGCCAGCAGCGCCGGGACTAGCGGGAGAGGCGAGCAGTACTTC
TRBJ1-2,NA,TRBV29-1,once,CSVIQGYYGYTF,TGCAGCGTAATTCAGGGTTACTATGGCTACACCTTC
TRBJ2-1,TRBD2,TRBV11-2,NA,CASSTGTSFNEQFF,TGTGCCAGCAGCACCGGGACTAGCTTCAATGAGCAGTTCTTC
TRBJ2-7,NA,TRBV18,NA,CASSPQDTLGEQYF,TGTGCCAGCTCACCACAGGACACCTTAGGGGAGCAGTACTTC
TRBJ2-1,TRBD2,TRBV14,NA,CASSQDLAGVNEQFF,TGTGCCAGCAGCCAAGACCTAGCGGGAGTAAATGAGCAGTTCTTC
TRBJ2-7,NA,TRBV6-5,NA,CASSSPRLGEQYF,TGTGCCAGCAGCTCCCCCCGACTCGGCGAGCAGTACTTC
TRBJ2-7,TRBD1,TRBV19,NA,CASSIRQGGSYEQYF,TGTGCCAGTAGTATACGACAGGGGGGTTCCTACGAGCAGTACTTC
TRBJ2-2,TRBD2,TRBV5-4,NA,CASSPSGGGELFF,TGTGCCAGCAGCCCGAGCGGGGGAGGGGAGCTGTTTTTT
TRBJ1-3,NA,TRBV5-1,NA,CASREYGDTIYF,TGCGCCAGCAGGGAATACGGAGACACCATATATTTT
TRBJ1-1,NA,TRBV5-3,few,CARSLGRWWTEAFF,TGTGCCAGAAGCTTGGGCAGGTGGTGGACTGAAGCTTTCTTT
TRBJ2-2,NA,TRBV5-1,few,CASSSWPRGHAGELFF,TGCGCCAGCAGCTCCTGGCCCCGGGGACACGCCGGGGAGCTGTTTTTT
TRBJ2-4,NA,TRBV25-1,NA,CASSESQGWAAKNIQYF,TGTGCCAGCAGTGAATCACAGGGCTGGGCGGCCAAAAACATTCAGTACTTC
TRBJ2-3,NA,TRBV2,NA,CASTGLLSQYF,TGTGCCAGTACGGGTCTCCTATCGCAGTATTTT
TRBJ2-1,NA,TRBV18,NA,CASSPTYQGNEQFF,TGTGCCAGCTCACCGACATATCAGGGGAATGAGCAGTTCTTC
TRBJ1-2,TRBD1,TRBV4-2,NA,CASSQGVGQVYGYTF,TGTGCCAGCAGCCAAGGGGTGGGACAGGTCTATGGCTACACCTTC
TRBJ2-7,NA,TRBV30,NA,CAWRLGTSSYF,TGTGCCTGGAGACTTGGGACATCGAGTTACTTC
TRBJ2-1,TRBD1,TRBV19,few,CASSIGTGAKEQFF,TGTGCCAGTAGTATAGGGACAGGGGCAAAGGAGCAGTTCTTC
TRBJ2-3,TRBD2,TRBV13,NA,CASSLPGLAGRGTDTQYF,TGTGCCAGCAGCTTACCGGGACTAGCGGGGCGCGGCACAGATACGCAGTATTTT
TRBJ2-7,TRBD2,TRBV11-2,NA,CASSPTSGISYEQYF,TGTGCCAGCAGTCCCACTAGCGGAATCTCCTACGAGCAGTACTTC